The 2 T cell receptor beta chains presented below share a single source sample, sequenced in a study of blood T cell repertoires in COVID-19. Sequencing was performed with immunoSEQ multiplex PCR; in TCRdb, only in-frame clones are kept and a portion is missing. The table has 250,000 to 300,000 clones, roughly 89% seen once; the top ten hold around 4.6%. The material sequenced was peripheral blood. These receptors all stem from a woman in her thirties or forties who had recovered from COVID-19.

The J gene is TRBJ2-3, the V gene TRBV7-3; 7 nucleotides align to TRBD2. The CDR3 spans 16 residues. J lost 2 bases, V lost 5 bases, and 10 bases had no gene match. Per germline, CDR1 SGHTA and CDR2 FQGTGA. The CDR3 sequence is CASSTGTTPLTDTQYF. CDR3 in DNA: TGTGCCAGCAGCACGGGGACTACTCCGCTCACAGATACGCAGTATTTT.

V and J are TRBV7-2 and TRBJ2-2; unclear D gene. The CDR3 runs to 15 residues. Trimming left V 1 base short and J 5 bases short, with 11 bases between. In germline, CDR1 is SGHTA, CDR2 FQGNSA. The CDR3 is CASSLGQIDTGELFF. For the CDR3, the DNA is TGTGCCAGCAGCTTAGGGCAGATTGATACCGGGGAGCTGTTTTTT.